This entry is about one T cell receptor beta chain. Clones were read by immunoSEQ multiplex PCR, and TCRdb kept only the in-frame ones, dropping some. Among some 400,000 clones, about 89% were seen once, and the ten largest hold about 1.5%. The CDR3 runs 16 residues. This sample was included in a study of blood T cell repertoires in COVID-19. The source is a man aged 25-45 years who had recovered from COVID-19. The sample taken for sequencing was PBMCs or T cells enriched from blood (not recorded which). V gene TRBV1 combines with J gene TRBJ2-2; the D call of TRBD2 is as the table states it, not checked on the DNA. TRBV1 is flagged as a pseudogene. The CDR3 reads CTSSQDAGADTGELFF. The CDR3 nucleotides read TGCACCAGCAGCCAAGACGCGGGGGCCGACACCGGGGAGCTGTTTTTT.